The 25 T cell receptor beta chains reported below all come from one sample, sequenced in a study of blood T cell repertoires in COVID-19. Using immunoSEQ multiplex PCR, the repertoire was profiled, and TCRdb retains in-frame clones only, with some absent. The table records some 86,000 clones, around 93% of them present only once. Sequenced material: peripheral blood. The receptors originated from a human donor with active COVID-19. The donor label of this sample is uncertain.

J is TRBJ1-2 and V is TRBV7-9; 8 bases are shared with TRBD1. The germline gives CDR1 SEHNR, CDR2 FQNEAQ (reference sequence). Unmatched junction bases numbered 6, after V lost 5 bases and J lost 4 bases. The CDR3 spans 14 residues. The CDR3 spells CASSIQGASYGYTF. The CDR3 DNA follows: TGTGCCAGCAGCATTCAGGGGGCATCCTATGGCTACACCTTC.

The chain has TRBV15 and TRBJ2-1; TRBD1 might be the D (6 bases). Trimming took 11 bases from V and 0 from J, leaving 17 bases between them. Germline values: CDR1 LNHNV, CDR2 YYDKDF (reference sequence). The CDR3 runs to 15 residues. The CDR3 DNA reads TGTGCCTCGACCGGCGCAGGGGCCTCCTACAATGAGCAGTTCTTC. It specifies CASTGAGASYNEQFF.

This clone was found once. CDR3 in amino acids: CASTLGPGQGPNEQYF. In nucleotides, the CDR3 is TGCGCCAGCACCCTGGGTCCGGGGCAGGGGCCTAACGAGCAGTACTTC. The chain joins TRBV5-1 to TRBJ2-7, with D perhaps TRBD1 (6 bases). Trimming removed 6 bases at V and 5 bases at J, with 24 bases between. The germline gives CDR1 SGHRS, CDR2 YFSETQ. The CDR3 loop spans 16 amino acids. Full variable domain (remainder filled in from reference TRBV5-1 and TRBJ2-7): KAGVTQTPRYLIKTRGQQVTLSCSPISGHRSVSWYQQTPGQGLQFLFEYFSETQRNKGNFPGRFSGRQFSNSRSEMNVSTLELGDSALYLCASTLGPGQGPNEQYFGPGTRLTVT.

The V gene is TRBV5-6, the J gene TRBJ2-5; TRBD1 aligns across 9 bases. With V trimmed by 0 bases and J by 5 bases, 5 bases remained unmatched. CDR3 length: 15 residues. CDR1 is SGHDT, CDR2 YYEEEE, per germline. The CDR3 reads CASSLGTGVGETQYF. The CDR3 DNA follows: TGTGCCAGCAGCTTGGGGACAGGGGTCGGGGAGACCCAGTACTTC.

The chain employs TRBV6-1 and TRBJ1-2; 8 nucleotides match TRBD1. Trimming cost V 1 base and J 9 bases; bases outside gene matches: 4. The CDR3 has 13 residues. Germline loops: CDR1 MNHNS, CDR2 SASEGT. CDR3 nucleotides: TGTGCCAGCAGTGAAGGCAGGGGGCCGAGCTACACCTTC. Translating gives CASSEGRGPSYTF.

The J gene is TRBJ2-3, the V gene TRBV27, with 11 bases aligning to TRBD2. CDR1 is MNHEY and CDR2 is SMNVEV in the germline V gene (reference sequence). CDR3 length equals 16 residues. V lost 6 bases to trimming and J lost 2 bases; unmatched junction nucleotides: 7. This chain's CDR3 is CASRILLAGVTDTQYF. The CDR3 coding sequence is TGTGCCAGCAGAATACTACTAGCGGGGGTCACAGATACGCAGTATTTT.

Only one count was recorded for this clone. The chain carries TRBV5-4 and TRBJ2-5, with D unresolved. This CDR3 has 13 amino acids. Germline CDR1 SGHNT, CDR2 YYREEE (reference sequence). V was cut by 4 bases and J by 5 bases, with 12 bases left in between. CDR3 nucleotide sequence: TGTGCCAGCAGCGCGCCCCGCGGTGAGACCCAGTACTTC. This encodes CASSAPRGETQYF.

The count of this clone is one. The gene calls are TRBV2 and TRBJ2-3, with a tentative D call TRBD1 (5 bases). Trimming pared 6 bases from V and 0 bases from J, leaving 7 bases between. The CDR3 sequence is 13 residues long. Germline assignment: CDR1 SNHLY and CDR2 FYNNEI. The CDR3 sequence: CASRAGSTDTQYF. DNA for the CDR3: TGTGCCAGCAGGGCAGGGAGCACAGATACGCAGTATTTT.

The V and J genes are TRBV7-9 and TRBJ1-2, with 8 bases matching TRBD1. The CDR3 is made up of 18 amino acids. Germline V lookup: CDR1 SEHNR, CDR2 FQNEAQ (reference sequence). The junction had 14 bases not matched to a gene; V was cut back by 4 bases and J by 1 base. The CDR3 sequence is CASSSYTGTGTNNYGYTF. The CDR3 DNA reads as TGTGCCAGCAGCTCCTATACAGGGACAGGAACCAATAACTATGGCTACACCTTC.

The gene calls are TRBV7-2 and TRBJ2-3, with 12 positions matching TRBD2. The CDR3 has 17 residues. Trimming cost V 5 bases and J 1 base; bases outside gene matches: 7. The V gene's germline CDR1 is SGHTA and CDR2 FQGNSA. The CDR3 DNA is TGTGCCAGCAGCCCTGGACTAGCGGGATGGGGCACAGATACGCAGTATTTT. This encodes CASSPGLAGWGTDTQYF.

V gene TRBV7-9 combines with J gene TRBJ1-1; D uncertain. Per the germline V gene, CDR1 is SEHNR and CDR2 is FQNEAQ (reference sequence). The CDR3 totals 12 residues. The V end lost 8 bases, the J end lost 8 bases, and 15 bases lay between the germline ends. CDR3 bases: TGTGCCAGCTTCGGTCCTACTGCGGAAGCTTTCTTT. It encodes CASFGPTAEAFF.

The chain links TRBV25-1 to TRBJ1-2; D possibly corresponds to TRBD1 (5 bases). Germline V gene lookup returns CDR1 MGHDK and CDR2 SYGVNS. The CDR3 spans 14 residues. V lost 3 bases and J 8 bases, leaving 16 bases between the germline ends. This CDR3 reads CASSEPRVVKGYTF. For the CDR3, the DNA is TGTGCCAGCAGTGAGCCCAGGGTTGTGAAGGGCTACACCTTC.

The V and J genes are TRBV5-1 and TRBJ2-1; 14 bases align to TRBD2. This CDR3 contains 15 residues. After removal of 4 bases from V and 10 bases from J, the junction contained 7 bases not matched to a gene. Germline-derived CDR1 and CDR2 are SGHRS and YFSETQ. CDR3 sequence: CASSQGTSGGGEQFF. The CDR3 DNA is TGCGCCAGCAGCCAGGGGACTAGCGGGGGAGGGGAGCAGTTCTTC.

This clone appeared once. V is TRBV15 and J is TRBJ1-3; a possible D gene is TRBD1 (6 bases). Trimming cost V 5 bases and J 0 bases, with 11 bases left between them. Per the germline V gene, CDR1 is LNHNV and CDR2 is YYDKDF (reference sequence). The CDR3 is 15 residues long. This CDR3 is CATSAQTGSGNTIYF. In nucleotides, the CDR3 is TGTGCCACCAGCGCCCAGACAGGCTCTGGAAACACCATATATTTT.

This clone was detected only once. The chain uses TRBV2 and TRBJ2-1; 9 bases match TRBD2. V lost 0 bases to trimming and J lost 8 bases; unmatched junction nucleotides: 8. Germline CDR1 is SNHLY and CDR2 is FYNNEI. CDR3 length equals 16 residues. CDR3 bases: TGTGCCAGCAGTGAAGCGCGGGGGGGGCCTTTCGATGAGCAGTTCTTC. As protein: CASSEARGGPFDEQFF.

The chain carries TRBV29-1 and TRBJ1-1; 10 bases fit TRBD1. The CDR3 runs to 16 residues. With V trimmed by 2 bases and J by 5 bases, 11 bases remained unmatched. The V gene's germline CDR1 is SQVTM and CDR2 ANQGSEA. Here the CDR3 reads CSVEPPGQGIDTEAFF. The CDR3, as DNA: TGCAGCGTTGAACCCCCGGGACAGGGGATTGATACTGAAGCTTTCTTT.

J is TRBJ1-4 and V is TRBV6-1; D ambiguous. Germline-derived CDR1 and CDR2 are MNHNS and SASEGT. V dropped 1 base and J dropped 3 bases, with 12 bases sitting between them. The CDR3 spans 16 residues. In nucleotides, the CDR3 is TGTGCCAGCAGTGAAGTTCTACCGGGATCTAATGAAAAACTGTTTTTT. This translates into CASSEVLPGSNEKLFF.

CDR3 nucleotide sequence: TGTGCCAGCAGCTTAGCGATAGGGGAATCCAATGAGCAGTTCTTC. Residues: CASSLAIGESNEQFF. The chain links TRBV7-9 to TRBJ2-1; D may be TRBD1 (5 bases). Deletions cut 0 bases from V and 6 bases from J, with 12 bases between. Germline V gene data show CDR1 as SEHNR and CDR2 as FQNEAQ (reference sequence). The CDR3 consists of 15 residues.

A word on this clone: In the same sample, other DNA sequences code for this CDR3. The rearrangement joins TRBV9 to TRBJ2-1, with a weak D call TRBD2 (7 bases). V was shortened by 0 bases and J by 2 bases, with 12 bases between the two germline ends. The CDR3 length is 16 residues. CDR1 is SGDLS, CDR2 YYNGEE, per germline. CDR3 in amino acids: CASSVVSGGTYNEQFF. The DNA of the CDR3 is TGTGCCAGCAGCGTAGTTTCGGGGGGCACCTACAATGAGCAGTTCTTC. The whole variable domain, remainder taken from reference TRBV9 and TRBJ2-1, is DSGVTQTPKHLITATGQRVTLRCSPRSGDLSVYWYQQSLDQGLQFLIQYYNGEERAKGNILERFSAQQFPDLHSELNLSSLELGDSALYFCASSVVSGGTYNEQFFGPGTRLTVL.

The chain recombines TRBV3-1 (or the pseudogene TRBV3-2) with TRBJ2-3; 11 bases fit TRBD2. V shed 3 bases and J 5 bases; nucleotides not matched to a gene: 16. Germline V gene data show CDR1 as LGHDT and CDR2 as YNNKEL (reference sequence). This CDR3 region has 19 residues. The CDR3, as DNA: TGTGCCAGCAGCCATTCCAGTACCGACCTAGCGGGGGGACAAGATACGCAGTATTTT. Translating it yields CASSHSSTDLAGGQDTQYF.

The DNA of the CDR3 is TGTGCCAGCAGTCGACGGGACTACGAGCAGTACTTC. The encoded protein is CASSRRDYEQYF. The rearrangement links TRBV28 to TRBJ2-7, with D perhaps matching TRBD2 (5 bases). With 5 bases removed from V and 3 bases from J, the gap between germline ends came to 8 bases. The CDR3 spans 12 residues. Germline loops: CDR1 MDHEN, CDR2 SYDVKM. Together with reference TRBV28 and TRBJ2-7, the CDR3 gives the full variable domain: DVKVTQSSRYLVKRTGEKVFLECVQDMDHENMFWYRQDPGLGLRLIYFSYDVKMKEKGDIPEGYSVSREKKERFSLILESASTNQTSMYLCASSRRDYEQYFGPGTRLTVT.

This chain links TRBV5-6 with TRBJ1-1; TRBD1 aligns across 7 bases. The CDR3 has 13 amino acids. The germline V gene encodes CDR1 SGHDT and CDR2 YYEEEE. Germline trimming cut 2 bases from V and 6 bases from J; bases unmatched to any gene: 4. The CDR3 nucleotides are TGTGCCAGCAGCTTTGACAGGGACCCTGAAGCTTTCTTT. Protein sequence: CASSFDRDPEAFF.

V is TRBV6-4 and J is TRBJ2-3, with 9 bases aligning to TRBD2. The CDR3 covers 16 residues. Per the germline V gene, CDR1 is MRHNA and CDR2 is SNTAGT. J was trimmed by 4 bases and V by 0 bases; bases with no gene match: 5. CDR3 amino acids: CASSDSGGGAPDTQYF. CDR3 nucleotides: TGTGCCAGCAGTGACTCTGGCGGGGGGGCCCCAGATACGCAGTATTTT.

This chain connects TRBV28 to TRBJ2-5; TRBD1 matches at 10 bases. V lost 7 bases to trimming and J lost 4 bases; unmatched junction nucleotides: 9. The germline CDR1 and CDR2 sequences are MDHEN and SYDVKM. The CDR3 sequence is 15 residues long. The CDR3: CASNEDRGILETQYF. The CDR3 DNA reads as TGTGCCAGCAATGAGGACAGGGGGATCTTAGAGACCCAGTACTTC.

The chain links TRBV5-4 to TRBJ2-1; 12 bases are shared with TRBD2. This CDR3 has 15 residues. V was pared by 5 bases and J by 7 bases, with 7 bases of the junction left unmatched. Per germline, CDR1 SGHNT and CDR2 YYREEE (reference sequence). The CDR3 is CASSLAGGPRNEQFF. DNA for the CDR3: TGTGCCAGCAGTCTAGCGGGGGGGCCTAGGAATGAGCAGTTCTTC.